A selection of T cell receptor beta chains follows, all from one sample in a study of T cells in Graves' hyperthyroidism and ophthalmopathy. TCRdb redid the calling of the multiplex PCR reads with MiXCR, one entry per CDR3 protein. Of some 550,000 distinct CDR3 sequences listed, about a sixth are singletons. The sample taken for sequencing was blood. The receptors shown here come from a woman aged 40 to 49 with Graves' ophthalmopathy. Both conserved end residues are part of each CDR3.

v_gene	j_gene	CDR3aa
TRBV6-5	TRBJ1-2	CASSYDSVQDGYTF
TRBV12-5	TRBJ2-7	CASGPSREYEQYF
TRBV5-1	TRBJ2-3	CASSFTGNSGDTQYF
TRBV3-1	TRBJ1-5	CASSPYGTENQPQHF
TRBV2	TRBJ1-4	CASSEQEGEKLFF
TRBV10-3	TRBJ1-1	CAISESANTEAFF
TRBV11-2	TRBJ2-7	CASSFLAGGHYEQYF
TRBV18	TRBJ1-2	CASSPRDGFYGYTF
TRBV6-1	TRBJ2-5	CASKEHGETQYF
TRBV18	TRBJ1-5	CASSPPGVRGGQPQHF
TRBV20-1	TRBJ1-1	CSATWGLNTEAFF
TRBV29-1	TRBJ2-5	CSVSGGNRELRQETQYF
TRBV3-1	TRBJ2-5	CASSQGDRKETQYF
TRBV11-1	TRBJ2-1	CASSQWTSGGNNEQFF
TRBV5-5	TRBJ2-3	CASSWGPSTDTQYF
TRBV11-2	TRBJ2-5	CASSLRLSGGETQYF
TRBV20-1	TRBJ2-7	CSASLSFDRGRLTYEQYF
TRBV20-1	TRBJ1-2	CSARESQGTLSNYGYTF
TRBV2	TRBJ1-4	CASRKGQSNEKLFF
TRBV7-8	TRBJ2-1	CASLPGLPYNEQFF
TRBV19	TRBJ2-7	CASSIESGSNYEQYF
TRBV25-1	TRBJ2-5	CASSENFGAGEETQYF
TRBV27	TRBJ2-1	CASSWDPGSYNEQFF
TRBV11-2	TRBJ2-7	CASSLVSVPYEQYF
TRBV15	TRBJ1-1	CATSSLRGQDTEAFF
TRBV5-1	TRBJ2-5	CASSQRAGAGETQYF
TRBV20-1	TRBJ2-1	CSATRTSGIGYNEQFF